The 22 T cell receptor beta chains below all came from one sample that was sequenced in a study of blood T cells in healthy people across ages. Alongside a J-beta primer mix, a sample-barcoded 5' primer served in a second PCR lasting about 6 to 12 cycles. One entry per CDR3 protein, called by TCRdb with MiXCR from the 5' RACE reads. The sample carries 1 million to 1.2 million distinct CDR3 sequences, under 40% recorded once. Sequenced material: blood. Every receptor here comes from a man between 18 and 29 years old in good health.

V is TRBV2 and J is TRBJ1-1; unclear D gene. Germline CDR1 and CDR2: SNHLY and FYNNEI. This CDR3 region has 14 residues. Trimming stripped 1 base from V and 3 bases from J, with 9 bases between. CDR3 in amino acids: CASSEEAGYTEAFF. In DNA, the CDR3 is TGTGCCAGCAGTGAAGAAGCCGGGTACACTGAAGCTTTCTTT.

This clonotype was counted between two and nine times. The V call is TRBV2, the J call TRBJ1-2, with TRBD1 matching over 8 bases. Germline V CDR1 and CDR2: SNHLY, FYNNEI. After removal of 5 bases from V and 2 bases from J, the junction contained 7 bases not matched to a gene. This CDR3 contains 15 residues. The CDR3 is CASSRQGSTNYGYTF. The CDR3, as DNA: TGTGCCAGCAGTCGACAGGGGAGCACAAACTATGGCTACACCTTC.

On this clonotype itself: Mismatch with germline at one junction end may stem from a read error. The CDR3 protein is CASSVGLELTDTRYF. CDR3 DNA sequence: TGTGCCAGCAGCGTAGGCCTAGAGCTCACAGATACGCGGTATTTT. The J gene is TRBJ2-3, the V gene TRBV9; D unresolved. The CDR3 has 15 residues. Germline lookup yields CDR1 SGDLS and CDR2 YYNGEE. The full variable domain, its missing parts supplied by reference TRBV9 and TRBJ2-3, is DSGVTQTPKHLITATGQRVTLRCSPRSGDLSVYWYQQSLDQGLQFLIQYYNGEERAKGNILERFSAQQFPDLHSELNLSSLELGDSALYFCASSVGLELTDTRYFGPGTRLTVL.

A few counts support this clonotype. The chain joins TRBV20-1 to TRBJ1-2; possible D gene TRBD1, 5 bases. The CDR3 consists of 12 residues. Germline CDR1 is DFQATT and CDR2 is SNEGSKA (reference sequence). V was trimmed by 3 bases and J by 3 bases, leaving 8 bases between them. The CDR3 bases are TGCAGTGCTAGGGGGCTCGACTATGGCTACACCTTC. Translation gives CSARGLDYGYTF.

The chain recombines TRBV20-1 with TRBJ2-7; 10 positions agree with TRBD2. V dropped 3 bases and J dropped 0; count of bases not matched to a gene: 5. CDR3 length: 15 amino acids. Germline CDR1 DFQATT, CDR2 SNEGSKA (reference sequence). The CDR3 DNA reads as TGCAGTGCTAGTTATAGCGGGGGGACCTCCTACGAGCAGTACTTC. It encodes CSASYSGGTSYEQYF.

V usage is TRBV9 and J usage is TRBJ1-1; TRBD1 aligns across 8 bases. V was pared by 4 bases and J by 1 base, with 6 bases of the junction left unmatched. CDR1 and CDR2 from the germline V gene are SGDLS and YYNGEE. This CDR3 has 15 amino acids. The chain's CDR3 is CASSKRTGRNTEAFF. The CDR3 coding sequence is TGTGCCAGCAGCAAGCGGACAGGGCGGAACACTGAAGCTTTCTTT.

This chain connects TRBV20-1 to TRBJ1-6, with TRBD1 as a possible D gene (6 bases). With 3 bases removed from V and 6 bases from J, the gap between germline ends came to 15 bases. The CDR3 has 15 amino acids. The V gene's germline CDR1 is DFQATT and CDR2 SNEGSKA (reference sequence). The chain's CDR3 is CSARMAGEVNSPLHF. The CDR3 DNA reads as TGCAGTGCTAGGATGGCAGGGGAAGTTAATTCACCCCTCCACTTT.

The chain has TRBV3-1 and TRBJ1-1, with unresolved D. This CDR3 is built from 15 residues. V lost 1 base and J 1 base, leaving 10 bases between the germline ends. Germline assignment: CDR1 LGHDT and CDR2 YNNKEL (reference sequence). The CDR3, as DNA: TGTGCCAGCAGCCAAGTCCGAGGTGGGAACACTGAAGCTTTCTTT. It specifies CASSQVRGGNTEAFF. Filled out from reference TRBV3-1 and TRBJ1-1, the complete variable domain reads DTAVSQTPKYLVTQMGNDKSIKCEQNLGHDTMYWYKQDSKKFLKIMFSYNNKELIINETVPNRFSPKSPDKAHLNLHINSLELGDSAVYFCASSQVRGGNTEAFFGQGTRLTVV.

This chain connects TRBV28 to TRBJ2-3, with a weak D call TRBD2 (5 bases). The CDR3 extends over 17 amino acids. CDR1 is MDHEN and CDR2 is SYDVKM in the germline V gene. V dropped 3 bases and J dropped 1 base, with 17 bases sitting between them. The CDR3 sequence: CASSLGSGVEGTDTQYF. The CDR3, as DNA: TGTGCCAGCAGTTTGGGGAGTGGGGTAGAGGGCACAGATACGCAGTATTTT.

The CDR3 DNA reads TGCAGTGCTAGAGAACTAGCGGGGCTCGCAGATACGCAGTATTTT. Translating gives CSARELAGLADTQYF. This chain joins TRBV20-1 and TRBJ2-3; 10 bases are a match to TRBD2. The CDR3 sequence is 15 residues long. Unmatched junction bases numbered 4, after V lost 0 bases and J lost 4 bases. The germline gives CDR1 DFQATT, CDR2 SNEGSKA (reference sequence).

This clonotype has a handful of counts. The chain combines TRBV12-3 or TRBV12-4 with TRBJ1-1, with a tentative D call TRBD1 (5 bases). The CDR3 consists of 16 residues. V was trimmed by 4 bases and J by 4 bases, leaving 19 bases between them. CDR3 in amino acids: CASSSEGEQLGTEAFF. CDR3 sequence (DNA): TGTGCCAGCAGTTCAGAAGGGGAGCAGTTGGGCACTGAAGCTTTCTTT.

The gene calls are TRBV5-5 and TRBJ2-5; TRBD1 is a possible D gene (6 bases). The CDR3 sequence is 15 residues long. Deletions cut 1 base from V and 2 bases from J, with 12 bases between. The V gene's germline CDR1 is SGHKS and CDR2 YYEKEE (reference sequence). CDR3 DNA: TGTGCCAGCAGCTTGTACAGGGCAGAACAAGAGACCCAGTACTTC. Translation gives CASSLYRAEQETQYF.

This clonotype came up a few times. The chain employs TRBV27 and TRBJ2-3, with 10 bases identical to TRBD2. Trimming at V came to 5 bases and at J to 5 bases, leaving 10 bases not matched to a gene. This CDR3 comprises 16 residues. From germline, CDR1 is MNHEY and CDR2 SMNVEV (reference sequence). The CDR3, as DNA: TGTGCCAGCAGTACCCGAGAAGCGGGGGGGCAAGATACGCAGTATTTT. The encoded protein is CASSTREAGGQDTQYF.

This clonotype was recorded once. This chain links TRBV5-5 with TRBJ1-1; weak D call: TRBD1 (6 bases). The CDR3 extends over 13 amino acids. Between the trimmed V and J ends, which lost 10 bases and 4 bases, there was a span of 17 bases. Germline assignment: CDR1 SGHKS and CDR2 YYEKEE (reference sequence). The CDR3 region is CAVTGSGSTEAFF. DNA for the CDR3: TGTGCCGTCACAGGGAGTGGGTCCACTGAAGCTTTCTTT. The full variable domain, rest sourced from reference TRBV5-5 and TRBJ1-1, is DAGVTQSPTHLIKTRGQQVTLRCSPISGHKSVSWYQQVLGQGPQFIFQYYEKEERGRGNFPDRFSARQFPNYSSELNVNALLLGDSALYLCAVTGSGSTEAFFGQGTRLTVV.

The rearrangement joins TRBV12-3 or TRBV12-4 to TRBJ1-4, with D perhaps TRBD1 (5 bases). This CDR3 has 18 amino acids. V was clipped by 1 base and J by 2 bases, with 17 bases between them. The CDR3 region is CASSLGGGGGPTNEKLFF. The CDR3 DNA follows: TGTGCCAGCAGTTTAGGGGGCGGGGGAGGGCCGACTAATGAAAAACTGTTTTTT.

J is TRBJ2-1 and V is TRBV7-3; 10 positions agree with TRBD2. Judging by the DNA end, TRBJ2-7 fits better; the J call may be wrong. The CDR3 sequence is 18 residues long. Germline V gene sequence: CDR1 SGHTA, CDR2 FQGTGA. CDR3 sequence: CASSLALAGDPTYNEQYF. The DNA for the CDR3 is TGTGCCAGCAGCTTAGCCCTAGCGGGGGACCCAACCTACAATGAGCAGTACTTC.

The J gene is TRBJ1-6, the V gene TRBV18; 8 bases are shared with TRBD1. The CDR3 length is 18 residues. Losses at the gene ends were 2 bases for V and 2 bases for J; bases not matched to a gene: 8. Germline CDR1 is KGHSH and CDR2 is LQKENI. The CDR3 DNA is TGTGCCAGCTCACCATCCGACAGGGGAGAACCCTATAATTCACCCCTCCACTTT. It yields the protein CASSPSDRGEPYNSPLHF.

The chain uses TRBV27 and TRBJ1-6; D is uncertain. Trimming removed 8 bases from V and 1 base from J, with 6 bases in between. There are 13 residues in the CDR3. Germline CDR1 and CDR2: MNHEY and SMNVEV (reference sequence). The CDR3 loop reads CASGWSYNSPLHF. As DNA, the CDR3 is TGTGCCAGCGGGTGGTCCTATAATTCACCCCTCCACTTT.

The J gene is TRBJ2-7, the V gene TRBV11-3; unclear D gene. Germline values: CDR1 SGHNT, CDR2 YENEEA. Trimming took 1 base from V and 7 from J, leaving 8 bases between them. This CDR3 has 12 residues. In DNA, the CDR3 is TGTGCCAGCAGCTTAGTTCCCCATGAGCAGTACTTC. Translating it yields CASSLVPHEQYF.

A few counts support this clonotype. V gene TRBV3-1 combines with J gene TRBJ2-7; tentative D call: TRBD1 (6 bases). This CDR3 comprises 15 residues. Germline V lookup: CDR1 LGHDT, CDR2 YNNKEL (reference sequence). V was pared by 4 bases and J by 3 bases, with 16 bases between. The CDR3 DNA sequence: TGTGCCAGCAGCCCAAAAGCAGGGGCTATCTACGAGCAGTACTTC. Translating gives CASSPKAGAIYEQYF.

This clonotype was seen only a few times. V usage is TRBV7-2 and J usage is TRBJ2-3; D is perhaps TRBD2 (5 bases). V lost 0 bases, J lost 4 bases, and 11 bases lay in between. Germline CDR1 is SGHTA and CDR2 is FQGNSA. There are 15 residues in the CDR3. The CDR3 sequence: CASSLAASRPDTQYF. CDR3 DNA sequence: TGTGCCAGCAGCTTAGCGGCTAGCCGGCCAGATACGCAGTATTTT.

Note on this clonotype: This may come from a read error, since a much larger clone is one base off. The chain has TRBV14 and TRBJ2-1; D is undetermined. Trimming shortened V by 4 bases and J by 9 bases, and 7 bases separated the two germline ends. Per germline, CDR1 SGHDN and CDR2 FVKESK. This CDR3 contains 11 residues. CDR3 sequence reads: CASSLSCEQFF. The CDR3 DNA follows: TGTGCCAGCAGCCTTTCGTGTGAGCAGTTCTTC.